A single sample gave rise to the 8 T cell receptor beta chains below, sequenced in a study of shared clonotypes between healthy human individuals. Clones were sequenced by immunoSEQ multiplex PCR, and TCRdb holds only the in-frame ones, with some missing. This table has over 2,000,000 clones, 85% to 95% appearing once. Naive CD8 populations comprised CD45RO-negative cells positively selected for CCR7, excluding terminally differentiated effector memory CD45RA+ cells. Source material: naive CD8+ T cells from PBMCs. The receptors derive from a man aged 18-30 years in good health. Some clones in this sample may be carry-over from other donors' samples.

The genes are TRBV5-1 and TRBJ1-4, with 10 positions matching TRBD1. The CDR3 consists of 17 residues. The V gene end was trimmed by 0 bases and the J gene end by 4 bases; junction bases not matched to a gene: 6. The germline gives CDR1 SGHRS, CDR2 YFSETQ. The CDR3 sequence: CASSLVGTGAFNEKLFF. The CDR3 DNA reads as TGCGCCAGCAGCTTGGTAGGGACAGGGGCCTTTAATGAAAAACTGTTTTTT. The full variable domain, in which reference TRBV5-1 and TRBJ1-4 provide the parts outside the CDR3, is KAGVTQTPRYLIKTRGQQVTLSCSPISGHRSVSWYQQTPGQGLQFLFEYFSETQRNKGNFPGRFSGRQFSNSRSEMNVSTLELGDSALYLCASSLVGTGAFNEKLFFGSGTQLSVL.

The genes are TRBV27 and TRBJ1-2; no clear D. In germline, CDR1 is MNHEY, CDR2 SMNVEV (reference sequence). Trimming pared 6 bases from V and 4 bases from J, leaving 9 bases between. The CDR3 sequence is 12 residues long. The CDR3 nucleotides read TGTGCCAGCAGGGATTCAGGCTATGGCTACACCTTC. Translated: CASRDSGYGYTF.

The chain has TRBV6-1 and TRBJ2-3; D is perhaps TRBD1 (6 bases). CDR1 and CDR2 from the germline V gene are MNHNS and SASEGT. The CDR3 runs 17 residues. V was cut by 0 bases and J by 1 base, with 14 bases left in between. The chain's CDR3 is CASSEAPPGARTDTQYF. Here the CDR3 DNA reads TGTGCCAGCAGTGAAGCGCCGCCAGGGGCCCGCACAGATACGCAGTATTTT.

The chain couples TRBV5-5 to TRBJ2-3; TRBD2 matches at 7 bases. V shed 4 bases and J 2 bases; nucleotides not matched to a gene: 7. In germline, CDR1 is SGHKS, CDR2 YYEKEE (reference sequence). This CDR3 has 15 residues. CDR3: CASSPPLAVTDTQYF. The CDR3 nucleotides read TGTGCCAGCAGCCCCCCCCTAGCGGTCACAGATACGCAGTATTTT.

This clone was detected a few times. The chain has TRBV28 and TRBJ1-5; 9 bases are a match to TRBD1. This CDR3 is built from 14 residues. V gave up 6 bases and J gave up 6 bases; unmatched junction bases: 6. Germline V CDR1 and CDR2: MDHEN, SYDVKM. The CDR3 sequence: CASRHRDRVQPQHF. The CDR3 DNA reads TGTGCCAGCAGACACCGGGACAGGGTTCAGCCCCAGCATTTT.

The chain joins TRBV5-1 to TRBJ2-2; 11 bases match TRBD1. The CDR3 is made up of 19 amino acids. Germline CDR1 reads SGHRS; CDR2 reads YFSETQ. The J segment lost 4 bases and the V segment lost 3 bases, leaving 14 bases of the junction unmatched. Here the CDR3 DNA reads TGCGCCAGCAGCTCCGAGTGGACAGGGGGCGGCCTAGTCACCGGGGAGCTGTTTTTT. Translation: CASSSEWTGGGLVTGELFF.

The chain uses TRBV30 and TRBJ1-1; 9 bases map to TRBD1. The CDR3 is made up of 19 amino acids. In germline, CDR1 is GTSNPN, CDR2 SVGIG (reference sequence). Trimming took 2 bases from V and 0 from J; bases not matched to a gene: 16. CDR3 region: CAWSLPPGQGLFLNTEAFF. The CDR3 nucleotides are TGTGCCTGGAGTCTCCCACCGGGACAGGGCTTATTTCTGAACACTGAAGCTTTCTTT.

The J gene is TRBJ1-1, the V gene TRBV29-1; the D gene is possibly TRBD1 (6 bases). V lost 5 bases and J lost 0, with 10 bases in between. Germline V gives CDR1 SQVTM, CDR2 ANQGSEA. This CDR3 has 13 residues. In nucleotides, the CDR3 is TGCAGCGTTTGGACAGCCTTGAACACTGAAGCTTTCTTT. Translation gives CSVWTALNTEAFF.